This TCR beta chain comes out of a study of T cell changes during pregnancy in multiple sclerosis. The table came from immunoSEQ multiplex PCR; TCRdb's copy has only in-frame clones and leaves some out. Of 90,000 to 100,000 clones listed, 92% were seen once; the top ten hold roughly 2.1%. CDR1 and CDR2 (germline): SGHNT, YYREEE (reference sequence). The V end was cut by 4 bases, the J end by 5 bases, with 13 bases between. The CDR3 covers 14 residues. The sample consisted of peripheral blood, taken after pregnancy. The chain couples TRBV5-4 to TRBJ2-1, with D maybe TRBD2 (5 bases). The receptor was isolated from a female donor in good health, enrolled as a control in a pregnancy study. CDR3 nucleotide sequence: TGTGCCAGCAGCCCGGAGGTCGGCCACAATGAGCAGTTCTTC. Amino acids: CASSPEVGHNEQFF.